This is a list of T cell receptor beta chains from one sample in a study of T cell responses to AZD1222 COVID-19 vaccine. The data were produced by immunoSEQ multiplex PCR, yet TCRdb's version contains in-frame clones alone and is incomplete. The sample lists more than 150,000 clones; 87% were seen once. The sample consisted of peripheral blood, taken 28 days after the second AZD1222 dose. These receptors were obtained from an adult who received the AZD1222 COVID-19 vaccine. The CDR3 runs from the conserved cysteine through the conserved F or W. D genes are given only for firm matches. Rows may omit the clone size; those that give it use once, few, many or a size class.

D gene	V gene	J gene	clone size	CDR3 DNA	CDR3 protein
.	TRBV7-2	TRBJ2-7	.	TGTGCCAGCAGACCCGGGACACCATACGAGCAGTACTTC	CASRPGTPYEQYF
.	TRBV9	TRBJ2-1	few	TGTGCCAGCAGCGTAGTGGCATTACCTGAAGGGGAGCAGTTCTTC	CASSVVALPEGEQFF
.	TRBV5-1	TRBJ2-3	.	TGCGCCAGCAGCTTGAGCAGGGCCTTCACAGATACGCAGTATTTT	CASSLSRAFTDTQYF
.	TRBV25-1	TRBJ1-5	.	TGTGCCAGCAGTGCGGGAAGCAATCAGCCCCAGCATTTT	CASSAGSNQPQHF
TRBD2	TRBV6-5	TRBJ2-7	.	TGTGCCAGCAGTTACCCAATAGCGGGAAGGACCTACGAGCAGTACTTC	CASSYPIAGRTYEQYF
TRBD1	TRBV24-1	TRBJ1-5	once	TGTGCCGCCAGTGGGGGACAGGGGAATCAGCCCCAGCATTTT	CAASGGQGNQPQHF
TRBD2	TRBV10-3	TRBJ2-5	.	TGTGCCATCAGGGGTAGCGGGGGGGATGAGACCCAGTACTTC	CAIRGSGGDETQYF
.	TRBV6-2/TRBV6-3	TRBJ2-5	.	TGTGCCAGCAGTTACCCTCTTCTCCTTGGACAGAGCCAAGAGACCCAGTACTTC	CASSYPLLLGQSQETQYF
.	TRBV4-2	TRBJ2-7	.	TGTGCCAGCACCACAGGGAGAGGAGACGAGCAGTACTTC	CASTTGRGDEQYF
TRBD1	TRBV28	TRBJ1-3	.	TGTGCCAGCACCCTACCGACAGGGAGAGGAAACACCATATATTTT	CASTLPTGRGNTIYF
.	TRBV6-5	TRBJ2-5	.	TGTGCCAGCAGGGGGCAGGTCCAAGAGACCCAGTACTTC	CASRGQVQETQYF
TRBD1	TRBV5-4	TRBJ2-7	.	TGTGCCAGCAGCTGGGACAGCTCCTACGAGCAGTACTTC	CASSWDSSYEQYF
TRBD1	TRBV5-5	TRBJ1-2	.	TGTGCCAGCAGCTACTCGGGACAGGGTGTGTATGGCTACACCTTC	CASSYSGQGVYGYTF
.	TRBV2	TRBJ2-7	.	TGTGCCACCGGGAGACAGGCCATTGGTGAGCAGTACTTC	CATGRQAIGEQYF
.	TRBV7-9	TRBJ2-5	.	TGTGCCAGCAGCTTTCAGAACCGGGAGACCCAGTACTTC	CASSFQNRETQYF
TRBD1	TRBV29-1	TRBJ2-7	.	TGCAGCGTTGAAGTCAGACAGGGCACCTACGAGCAGTACTTC	CSVEVRQGTYEQYF
TRBD2	TRBV5-4	TRBJ2-5	.	TGTGCCAGCAGCTCCGCTAGCGAAGCCGGGGGGGAGACCCAGTACTTC	CASSSASEAGGETQYF
.	TRBV3-1/TRBV3-2	TRBJ2-7	.	TGTGCCAGCAGCCAAGCAGGACCGCTCGGGGAGCAGTACTTC	CASSQAGPLGEQYF
.	TRBV5-1	TRBJ2-7	.	TGCGCCAGCAGCTTGTGGCCTAGCTACGAGCAGTACTTC	CASSLWPSYEQYF
TRBD2	TRBV7-2	TRBJ2-1	once	TGTGCCAGCAGCCCAGCGGGAGGGTCCTACAATGAGCAGTTCTTC	CASSPAGGSYNEQFF
.	TRBV29-1	TRBJ2-7	.	TGCAGCGTTGGGCGGGGCAGTTCAAGGGAAGAGCAGTACTTC	CSVGRGSSREEQYF
.	TRBV24-1	TRBJ2-7	few	TGTGCCACCAGTGTCACGTCCCCCTACGAGCAGTACTTC	CATSVTSPYEQYF
TRBD2	TRBV6-2/TRBV6-3	TRBJ2-5	.	TGTGCCAGCAGTTACCGACGCGGGACTAGCGGGAGAGGGTCACGAGAGACCCAGTACTTC	CASSYRRGTSGRGSRETQYF
TRBD1	TRBV28	TRBJ1-3	.	TGTGCCAGCAGTCTAGGACAGGGCTTTACCCTCTCTGGAAACACCATATATTTT	CASSLGQGFTLSGNTIYF
.	TRBV4-3	TRBJ1-1	.	TGCGCCAGCAGCCAAGATACGTCGGGGGTCACTGAAGCTTTCTTT	CASSQDTSGVTEAFF
TRBD1	TRBV6-5	TRBJ1-3	.	TGTGCCAGCAGTCCAGGGACAGTAGGAAACACCATATATTTT	CASSPGTVGNTIYF
.	TRBV2	TRBJ1-1	.	TGTGCCAGCTGGAGGGAGGGAGGGTTTGAAGCTTTCTTT	CASWREGGFEAFF